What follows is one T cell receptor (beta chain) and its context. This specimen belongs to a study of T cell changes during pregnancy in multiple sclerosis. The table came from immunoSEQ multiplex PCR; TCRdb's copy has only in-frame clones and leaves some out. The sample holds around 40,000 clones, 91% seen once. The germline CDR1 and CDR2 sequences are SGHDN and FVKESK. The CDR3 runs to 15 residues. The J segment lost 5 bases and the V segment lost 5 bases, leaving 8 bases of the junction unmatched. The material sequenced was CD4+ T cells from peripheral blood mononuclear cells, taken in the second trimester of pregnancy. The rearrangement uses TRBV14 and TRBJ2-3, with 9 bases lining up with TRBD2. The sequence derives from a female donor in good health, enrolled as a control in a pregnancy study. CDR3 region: CASSRASGVIDTQYF. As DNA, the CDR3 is TGTGCCAGCAGCAGGGCTAGCGGGGTGATAGATACGCAGTATTTT.